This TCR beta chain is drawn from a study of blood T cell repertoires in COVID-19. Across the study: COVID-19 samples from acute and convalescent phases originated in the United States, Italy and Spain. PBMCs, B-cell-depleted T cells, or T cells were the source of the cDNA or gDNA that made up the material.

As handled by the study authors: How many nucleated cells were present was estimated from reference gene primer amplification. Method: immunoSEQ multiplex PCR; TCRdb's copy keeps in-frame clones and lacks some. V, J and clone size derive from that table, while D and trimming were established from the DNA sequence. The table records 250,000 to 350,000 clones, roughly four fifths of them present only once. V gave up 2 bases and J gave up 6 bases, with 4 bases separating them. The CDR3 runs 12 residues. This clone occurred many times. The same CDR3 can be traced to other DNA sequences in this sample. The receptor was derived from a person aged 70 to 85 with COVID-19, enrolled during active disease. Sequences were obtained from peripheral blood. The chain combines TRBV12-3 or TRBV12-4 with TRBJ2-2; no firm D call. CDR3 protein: CASSLIAGELFF. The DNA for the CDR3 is TGTGCCAGCAGTTTAATAGCCGGGGAGCTGTTTTTT.